A selection of T cell receptor beta chains follows, all from one sample in a study of blood T cell repertoires in COVID-19. The assay was immunoSEQ multiplex PCR, and TCRdb's table has in-frame clones only and misses some. The repertoire holds approximately 350,000 clones, roughly nine tenths seen once, with roughly 1.2% in the top ten. Sequencing used peripheral blood. The receptors here all came from a man aged 40-55 years with acute or convalescent COVID-19. Each CDR3 is given without its conserved first and last residue. The order of the fields is V gene, J gene, CDR3 protein.

>TRBV4-2|TRBJ2-1
ASSQETGTSAYNEQF
>TRBV27|TRBJ2-7
ASSFLPSGTGEQY
>TRBV28|TRBJ2-2
AISTGELF
>TRBV5-1|TRBJ2-6
ASSPVSLSGANVLT
>TRBV11-2|TRBJ1-2
ASGQSNYGYT
>TRBV9|TRBJ2-3
ASTSRVAGGSDTQY
>TRBV9|TRBJ1-4
ASSAGQAFREKLF
>TRBV11-2|TRBJ1-1
ASSSLTGGNTEAF
>TRBV4-1|TRBJ2-3
ASRGGPRTDTQY
>TRBV18|TRBJ1-2
ASSALRGLANYGYT
>TRBV14|TRBJ1-1
ASSREGGTEAF
>TRBV5-4|TRBJ1-3
ASSPQGSSGNTIY
>TRBV7-2|TRBJ2-7
ASSRGGTGVRLSYEQY
>TRBV4-2|TRBJ1-1
ASSQDSRTVFTEAF
>TRBV7-6|TRBJ1-2
ASSLGGTGSGYT
>TRBV2|TRBJ2-1
ASSVGDEQF
>TRBV5-5|TRBJ1-2
ASSFDGVGGYT
>TRBV6-2/TRBV6-3|TRBJ1-2
ASSYYGGGYGYT
>TRBV10-3|TRBJ1-1
AISPGEMNTEAF
>TRBV7-2|TRBJ2-3
ASSLLLASGSHTQY
>TRBV27|TRBJ1-1
ASSLRVHKLGGTEAF
>TRBV6-5|TRBJ1-2
ASSLHRTPGYGYT
>TRBV28|TRBJ1-6
ASSFGGADSPLH
>TRBV18|TRBJ2-7
ASSPEGSLTNEQY
>TRBV4-1|TRBJ2-1
ASSPIVIGGQF
>TRBV5-1|TRBJ1-6
ASSLRAQGQGVADNSPLH
>TRBV7-9|TRBJ2-3
ASSSNYRVDSSYTQY
>TRBV27|TRBJ1-2
ASSNRQGASGYT
>TRBV29-1|TRBJ1-1
SVEAPDRGVGEAF